This T cell receptor (beta chain) stems from a study of molecular identifiers for immune sequencing clone quantification. Study-level information: Replicate RNA from roughly 18,000 or 92,000 naive CD8 T cells formed five aliquots; four were sequenced.

Germline V gene lookup returns CDR1 LNHDA and CDR2 SQIVND (reference sequence). Trimming took 6 bases from V and 0 from J, leaving 8 bases between them. The CDR3 loop spans 13 amino acids. A note on this clonotype: Its antigen is unknown.

Bulk TCR libraries used previously described methods and listed TCR primers. TCRdb re-called the PCR reads through MiXCR, storing one row per CDR3 protein. Among a few hundred thousand distinct CDR3 sequences, about 22% were seen once, and the ten largest hold 0.65% to 0.75%. Points from the study as a whole: Detectable among about a million naive cells, according to reports, was Jurkat TCR RNA spiked in from one cell.

Sorting was used to obtain naive CD8 T cells (CD8+CD4-CCR7+CD45RA+). Sequences were obtained from naive CD8+ T cells from blood, with Jurkat cell RNA spiked in. Subset indicated: FACS-sorted CD8+CD4-CCR7+CD45RA+ naive T cells. This rearrangement joins TRBV19 to TRBJ1-1, with unresolved D. This receptor was taken from a human donor in good health. Some libraries in this study had Jurkat cell RNA spiked in. The CDR3 loop reads CASRSGVNTEAFF. The CDR3 DNA reads as TGTGCCAGTAGATCGGGAGTGAACACTGAAGCTTTCTTT.